A single T cell receptor (beta chain) is shown here with its context. This sample is part of a study of blood T cell repertoires in COVID-19. Across the study: Sites across the United States, Italy and Spain contributed samples from acute and convalescent COVID-19. PBMCs, B-cell-depleted T cells, or T cells were the source of the cDNA or gDNA that made up the material.

Assay used: immunoSEQ multiplex PCR; TCRdb lists only in-frame clones, some missing. The sample lists around 150,000 clones; more than 75% were seen once. Specimen: peripheral blood. The sequence came from a man in his sixties with acute or convalescent COVID-19.

CDR3 region: CASSLAQGVGTEAFF. CDR3 sequence (DNA): TGTGCCAGCAGCTTAGCGCAGGGGGTGGGGACTGAAGCTTTCTTT. The rearrangement links TRBV7-9 to TRBJ1-1; 7 bases are shared with TRBD1. This CDR3 is built from 15 residues. Germline V gives CDR1 SEHNR, CDR2 FQNEAQ (reference sequence). J was trimmed by 5 bases and V by 0 bases; bases with no gene match: 6.